Presented here are 24 T cell receptor beta chains from one specimen sequenced in a study of blood T cell repertoires in COVID-19. Produced via immunoSEQ multiplex PCR; TCRdb's table is partial and in-frame only. The sample holds more than 200,000 clones; approximately 83% are singletons and the top ten take around 30%. Sequencing was done on a sample of peripheral blood. The origin of the receptors is a man aged 35-49 years with acute or convalescent COVID-19.

The J gene is TRBJ1-2, the V gene TRBV5-1, with TRBD1 as a possible D gene (6 bases). Trimming pared 2 bases from V and 6 bases from J, leaving 17 bases between. CDR1 and CDR2 from the germline V gene are SGHRS and YFSETQ. The CDR3 loop spans 15 amino acids. CDR3 bases: TGCGCCAGCAGCTTCTCCCGGGACACTCCAAATGGCTACACCTTC. Its translation is CASSFSRDTPNGYTF.

V usage is TRBV7-9 and J usage is TRBJ1-2; 7 positions agree with TRBD1. The CDR3 sequence is 13 residues long. Trimming removed 3 bases from V and 5 bases from J; junction bases left unmatched: 3. Germline-derived CDR1 and CDR2 are SEHNR and FQNEAQ (reference sequence). In DNA, the CDR3 is TGTGCCAGCAGCTTCCGGGACAGTTATGGCTACACCTTC. Translation: CASSFRDSYGYTF.

This clone was counted between two and nine times. The rearrangement links TRBV7-9 to TRBJ2-3; a weak D match, TRBD1 (5 bases). The germline CDR1 and CDR2 sequences are SEHNR and FQNEAQ (reference sequence). The CDR3 is 15 amino acids. V lost 5 bases and J 1 base, leaving 13 bases between the germline ends. The CDR3 spells CASSRRTTGTDTQYF. The CDR3 nucleotides are TGTGCCAGCAGCCGAAGAACGACAGGCACAGATACGCAGTATTTT.

This clone was seen only a few times. The V gene is TRBV11-3, the J gene TRBJ1-4, with D hard to call. The V gene's germline CDR1 is SGHNT and CDR2 YENEEA. This CDR3 has 13 amino acids. V was shortened by 3 bases and J by 7 bases, with 9 bases between the two germline ends. The CDR3, as DNA: TGTGCCAGCAGCTTGAATAACGGTGAAAAACTGTTTTTT. This codes for CASSLNNGEKLFF.

This clone was seen a handful of times. V and J are TRBV3-1 (or the pseudogene TRBV3-2) and TRBJ2-3; a possible D gene is TRBD1 (5 bases). The CDR3 totals 15 residues. V dropped 1 base and J dropped 4 bases, with 12 bases sitting between them. The germline V gene encodes CDR1 LGHDT and CDR2 YNNKEL (reference sequence). Here the CDR3 DNA reads TGTGCCAGCAGCCAAGGTCAGGGTATGGCAGATACGCAGTATTTT. It translates to CASSQGQGMADTQYF.

Of note for this clone: One end of the junction varies from germline; a read error may be responsible. This chain connects TRBV7-2 to TRBJ1-3, with 8 bases fitting TRBD1. Germline V CDR1 and CDR2: SGHTA, FQGNSA. The CDR3 extends over 14 amino acids. The CDR3 loop reads CASSPIGQGNTTYF. As DNA, the CDR3 is TGTGCCAGCAGCCCAATTGGACAGGGAAACACCACATATTTT.

The chain is built from TRBV6-5 and TRBJ2-1; 10 nucleotides agree with TRBD2. The CDR3 contains 16 residues. Germline assignment: CDR1 MNHEY and CDR2 SVGAGI. The trim removed 2 bases at V and 4 bases at J, leaving 5 bases unmatched. CDR3 amino acids: CASSYTGLAFYNEQFF. For the CDR3, the DNA is TGTGCCAGCAGTTACACGGGACTAGCGTTTTACAATGAGCAGTTCTTC.

V and J are TRBV19 and TRBJ1-1, with TRBD1 identical over 8 bases. Germline V gene sequence: CDR1 LNHDA, CDR2 SQIVND (reference sequence). V lost 5 bases to trimming and J lost 4 bases; unmatched junction nucleotides: 6. The CDR3 sequence is 14 residues long. The CDR3 coding sequence is TGTGCCAGTAGTGTACAGGGGGTAATCACTGAAGCTTTCTTT. Its protein product is CASSVQGVITEAFF.

The chain links TRBV3-1 (or the pseudogene TRBV3-2) to TRBJ1-2; maybe TRBD1 (6 bases). The germline V gene encodes CDR1 LGHDT and CDR2 YNNKEL (reference sequence). Trimming took 4 bases from V and 4 from J, leaving 10 bases between them. The CDR3 consists of 13 residues. The CDR3 nucleotides are TGTGCCAGCAGCCCACAGGGTAGCTATGGCTACACCTTC. Residues: CASSPQGSYGYTF.

The rearrangement uses TRBV19 and TRBJ2-3; maybe TRBD2 (5 bases). Trimming took 3 bases from V and 4 from J, leaving 14 bases between them. Germline CDR1 and CDR2: LNHDA and SQIVND (reference sequence). The length of the CDR3 is 15 residues. The CDR3 DNA reads TGTGCCAGTAGTATGATAATGGCTAGCCCAGATACGCAGTATTTT. Translated, it gives CASSMIMASPDTQYF.

The chain combines TRBV27 with TRBJ1-2; possibly TRBD1 for D (6 bases). The CDR3 spans 15 residues. V was clipped by 6 bases and J by 8 bases, with 22 bases between them. Per the germline V gene, CDR1 is MNHEY and CDR2 is SMNVEV (reference sequence). CDR3 in DNA: TGTGCCAGCAGCAACTTGGGGGGGCTTGGTCGGGGCTACACCTTC. Translated: CASSNLGGLGRGYTF.

The rearrangement uses TRBV27 and TRBJ2-1, with a possible D match to TRBD1 (5 bases). V was clipped by 5 bases and J by 7 bases, with 15 bases between them. The CDR3 consists of 14 residues. The germline V gene encodes CDR1 MNHEY and CDR2 SMNVEV (reference sequence). As DNA, the CDR3 is TGTGCCAGCAGTACTCTGACAGAGAAGAATGAGCAGTTCTTC. Translated: CASSTLTEKNEQFF.

In its sample, this clone was seen once. The chain couples TRBV11-2 to TRBJ2-3; 12 positions agree with TRBD2. After removal of 7 bases from V and 4 bases from J, the junction contained 9 bases not matched to a gene. This CDR3 is built from 16 residues. Germline loops: CDR1 SGHAT, CDR2 FQNNGV. The CDR3 DNA follows: TGTGCCAGCAAGATCGCCGGGACTAGCGGGCCAGATACGCAGTATTTT. It yields the protein CASKIAGTSGPDTQYF.

The chain carries TRBV19 and TRBJ2-7; 9 bases map to TRBD1. J lost 4 bases, V lost 4 bases, and 5 bases had no gene match. The germline V gene encodes CDR1 LNHDA and CDR2 SQIVND (reference sequence). The CDR3 consists of 14 residues. This CDR3 is CASSRGTGPYEQYF. CDR3 DNA: TGTGCCAGTAGTAGAGGGACAGGGCCATACGAGCAGTACTTC.

As to this clone: The same CDR3 also results from other DNA sequences found in this sample. The V and J genes are TRBV6-5 and TRBJ2-7; TRBD2 matches at 9 bases. Germline trimming cut 6 bases from V and 0 bases from J; bases unmatched to any gene: 6. Germline V lookup: CDR1 MNHEY, CDR2 SVGAGI. This CDR3 is built from 15 residues. The CDR3 reads CASRATSGPSYEQYF. The CDR3 coding sequence is TGTGCCAGCAGGGCTACTAGCGGGCCCTCCTACGAGCAGTACTTC.

This chain connects TRBV10-3 to TRBJ2-5; 8 bases are a match to TRBD2. J lost 1 base, V lost 2 bases, and 0 bases had no gene match. The CDR3 extends over 14 amino acids. From germline, CDR1 is ENHRY and CDR2 SYGVKD. CDR3 in DNA: TGTGCCATCAGTGAGCGGGAGGGCCAAGAGACCCAGTACTTC. Translated, it gives CAISEREGQETQYF.

The V call is TRBV6-5, the J call TRBJ1-1; D might be TRBD1 (6 bases). This CDR3 is built from 16 residues. Trimming took 2 bases from V and 3 from J, leaving 16 bases between them. CDR1 and CDR2 from the germline V gene are MNHEY and SVGAGI. The CDR3 DNA sequence: TGTGCCAGCAGTTACAACCCGACAGGTGGAGACACTGAAGCTTTCTTT. Its protein product is CASSYNPTGGDTEAFF.

This clone was detected only a few times. The chain recombines TRBV19 with TRBJ2-5; D is perhaps TRBD1 (6 bases). This CDR3 spans 16 amino acids. Trimming cost V 1 base and J 1 base, with 13 bases left between them. Germline CDR1 LNHDA, CDR2 SQIVND (reference sequence). The CDR3 DNA follows: TGTGCCAGTAGTATAGGGACAGACATAGGCCAAGAGACCCAGTACTTC. Amino acids: CASSIGTDIGQETQYF.

The chain recombines TRBV27 with TRBJ1-5; D gene uncertain. V lost 0 bases and J lost 1, with 7 bases in between. The germline V gene encodes CDR1 MNHEY and CDR2 SMNVEV (reference sequence). The CDR3 runs to 15 residues. CDR3 DNA sequence: TGTGCCAGCAGTTTATCCCCGGGGAGCAATCAGCCCCAGCATTTT. Amino acids: CASSLSPGSNQPQHF.

This clone was detected only a few times. This chain links TRBV7-6 with TRBJ1-3; 7 nucleotides line up with TRBD1. Germline trimming cut 5 bases from V and 1 base from J; bases unmatched to any gene: 11. The CDR3 contains 17 residues. Germline values: CDR1 SGHVS, CDR2 FNYEAQ. CDR3 sequence (DNA): TGTGCCAGCAGCAAACCGACAGGGAGTGGGTCTGGAAACACCATATATTTT. Protein: CASSKPTGSGSGNTIYF.

The genes are TRBV4-3 and TRBJ2-6; D not resolved. Germline loops: CDR1 LGHNA, CDR2 YSLEER. This CDR3 contains 16 residues. V was trimmed by 0 bases and J by 1 base, leaving 7 bases between them. CDR3 nucleotide sequence: TGCGCCAGCAGCCAAGAGATCGGGTCTGGGGCCAACGTCCTGACTTTC. This codes for CASSQEIGSGANVLTF.

The chain carries TRBV30 and TRBJ2-1; the D is unclear. The ends were cut back, 1 base at V and 8 bases at J, with 6 bases in the middle. CDR3 length: 11 residues. CDR1 and CDR2 from the germline V gene are GTSNPN and SVGIG (reference sequence). CDR3 residues: CAWSGSDEQFF. CDR3 nucleotides: TGTGCCTGGAGTGGAAGCGATGAGCAGTTCTTC.

The chain couples TRBV5-1 to TRBJ2-3; 8 bases agree with TRBD2. The CDR3 consists of 15 residues. Germline loops: CDR1 SGHRS, CDR2 YFSETQ. The junction had 7 bases not matched to a gene; V was cut back by 4 bases and J by 3 bases. This CDR3 reads CASSPRLARTDTQYF. As DNA, the CDR3 is TGCGCCAGCAGCCCAAGACTAGCGAGAACAGATACGCAGTATTTT.

The genes are TRBV29-1 and TRBJ1-1; tentatively, D is TRBD1 (5 bases). Trimming left V 4 bases short and J 1 base short, with 10 bases between. This CDR3 has 13 residues. Germline V gives CDR1 SQVTM, CDR2 ANQGSEA. CDR3 sequence: CSVVGRANTEAFF. The CDR3 bases are TGCAGCGTTGTGGGCAGGGCGAACACTGAAGCTTTCTTT.